The 17 T cell receptor beta chains in this list originate from one sample, sequenced in a study of regulatory T cells in long-lasting Graves disease. Assembly of TCR beta libraries relied on iRepertoire HTBI primers together with Arm-PCR of CDR3 regions. TCRdb recomputed calls from the multiplex PCR reads with MiXCR, one row per CDR3 protein. The sample has 200,000 to 250,000 distinct CDR3 sequences, approximately 19% seen once. As for time point: newly diagnosed GD, antithyroid drugs for less than 3 months. There was RNA extracted from PBMCs, and the TCR library was made from it. These data also formed part of another study, on T cells in Graves' hyperthyroidism and ophthalmopathy.

This sample comprised peripheral blood mononuclear cells (PBMCs), obtained at new diagnosis, from a patient treated with antithyroid drugs. The receptors originated from a woman aged 30 to 39 with Graves disease.

In its sample, this clonotype was seen many times. V usage is TRBV18 and J usage is TRBJ2-1; 9 bases are shared with TRBD1. CDR1 and CDR2 from the germline V gene are KGHSH and LQKENI. The J segment lost 3 bases and the V segment lost 4 bases, leaving 7 bases of the junction unmatched. This CDR3 is built from 16 residues. As DNA, the CDR3 is TGTGCCAGCTCACTAGCTTCGGGACAGGGCTACAATGAGCAGTTCTTC. Translated: CASSLASGQGYNEQFF.

There are many counts of this clonotype. This chain joins TRBV20-1 and TRBJ2-1, with 7 bases matching TRBD2. Germline CDR1 DFQATT, CDR2 SNEGSKA (reference sequence). CDR3 size: 16 residues. V shed 1 base and J 3 bases; nucleotides not matched to a gene: 9. CDR3 amino acids: CSARASGDRRYNEQFF. The CDR3 region has the DNA TGCAGTGCTAGAGCCAGCGGGGATAGACGCTACAATGAGCAGTTCTTC.

In regard to this clonotype: This likely came from a read error, as a far larger clone is one base away. The conserved phenylalanine or tryptophan is not found at the CDR3 terminus, so this likely reflects a read error. This rearrangement joins TRBV2 to TRBJ2-5; TRBD2 is a possible D gene (6 bases). The CDR3 consists of 16 residues. V was pared by 5 bases and J by 4 bases, with 20 bases between. Germline V gene data show CDR1 as SNHLY and CDR2 as FYNNEI. CDR3 residues: CASSPLGDFYGETQYL. The CDR3 nucleotides read TGTGCCAGCAGTCCTCTGGGGGACTTTTATGGAGAGACCCAGTACCTC.

This clonotype was seen ten or more times. The chain has TRBV27 and TRBJ2-7; D gene unclear. The germline V and J ends were trimmed by 8 bases and 0 bases, with 14 bases remaining between them. Germline lookup yields CDR1 MNHEY and CDR2 SMNVEV (reference sequence). There are 14 residues in the CDR3. The CDR3 DNA reads as TGTGCCAGCTCCCCGGGTGCAAGCTCCTACGAGCAGTACTTC. Translating gives CASSPGASSYEQYF.

V is TRBV12-3 or TRBV12-4 and J is TRBJ2-7; 11 bases are a match to TRBD1. This CDR3 has 15 amino acids. J lost 2 bases, V lost 3 bases, and 3 bases had no gene match. CDR3 DNA sequence: TGTGCCAGCAGTTTTGGGGGACAGGGGGCCTACGAGCAGTACTTC. Residues: CASSFGGQGAYEQYF.

This clonotype has ten or more counts. The genes are TRBV6-1 and TRBJ2-2, with 11 bases aligning to TRBD2. The germline gives CDR1 MNHNS, CDR2 SASEGT. The J segment lost 5 bases and the V segment lost 5 bases, leaving 7 bases of the junction unmatched. CDR3 length: 16 residues. The chain's CDR3 is CASSLLAGGQTGELFF. The CDR3 nucleotides read TGTGCCAGCAGTCTTTTAGCGGGGGGGCAGACCGGGGAGCTGTTTTTT.

The J gene is TRBJ2-6, the V gene TRBV19; 7 bases are shared with TRBD1. Germline lookup yields CDR1 LNHDA and CDR2 SQIVND (reference sequence). This CDR3 region has 15 residues. V was pared by 10 bases and J by 1 base, with 7 bases of the junction left unmatched. The CDR3 bases are TGTGCCACCGGGACAGAGGGGTCTGGGGCCAACGTCCTGACTTTC. Translating it yields CATGTEGSGANVLTF.

The rearrangement joins TRBV2 to TRBJ2-7; 16 nucleotides match TRBD2. The CDR3 consists of 16 residues. Germline V gene lookup returns CDR1 SNHLY and CDR2 FYNNEI. V trimming: 6 bases; J trimming: 2 bases; junction bases outside the gene matches: 4. The CDR3 here is CASRAGTSGGAYEQYF. As DNA, the CDR3 is TGTGCCAGCAGGGCCGGGACTAGCGGGGGGGCCTACGAGCAGTACTTC.

This clonotype showed up many times. The chain has TRBV18 and TRBJ1-1; D not certain. The CDR3 runs 14 residues. Germline CDR1 and CDR2: KGHSH and LQKENI. V lost 1 base to trimming and J lost 6 bases, with 12 bases between them. The CDR3 is CASSPLQEEAEAFF. CDR3 bases: TGTGCCAGCTCACCACTTCAGGAAGAGGCTGAAGCTTTCTTT.

This clonotype was picked up many times. The chain links TRBV15 to TRBJ1-3; 7 bases fit TRBD1. The germline V gene encodes CDR1 LNHNV and CDR2 YYDKDF (reference sequence). V lost 0 bases to trimming and J lost 4 bases; unmatched junction nucleotides: 3. This CDR3 is 15 amino acids long. CDR3 nucleotides: TGTGCCACCAGCAGAGACAAGGGACAGGGAAACACCATATATTTT. It translates to CATSRDKGQGNTIYF. The complete variable domain, with remaining parts taken from reference TRBV15 and TRBJ1-3, reads DAMVIQNPRYQVTQFGKPVTLSCSQTLNHNVMYWYQQKSSQAPKLLFHYYDKDFNNEADTPDNFQSRRPNTSFCFLDIRSPGLGDTAMYLCATSRDKGQGNTIYFGEGSWLTVV.

In its sample, this clonotype was seen many times. The chain is built from TRBV6-2 or TRBV6-3 and TRBJ1-2; 7 bases fit TRBD1. With V trimmed by 5 bases and J by 5 bases, 14 bases remained unmatched. This CDR3 has 16 residues. Per germline, CDR1 MNHEY and CDR2 SVGEGT. For the CDR3, the DNA is TGTGCCAGCAGTGCGGGAACAGGGGTTACTAGATATGGCTACACCTTC. This encodes CASSAGTGVTRYGYTF.

The chain has TRBV28 and TRBJ1-1; TRBD1 might be the D (6 bases). CDR3 length equals 14 residues. The germline V gene encodes CDR1 MDHEN and CDR2 SYDVKM. The V end was cut by 2 bases, the J end by 5 bases, with 12 bases between. The chain's CDR3 is CASSLGGLDTEAFF. In DNA form, the CDR3 reads TGTGCCAGCAGTTTAGGGGGGCTGGATACTGAAGCTTTCTTT. Using reference TRBV28 and TRBJ1-1 for the parts outside the CDR3, the full variable domain is DVKVTQSSRYLVKRTGEKVFLECVQDMDHENMFWYRQDPGLGLRLIYFSYDVKMKEKGDIPEGYSVSREKKERFSLILESASTNQTSMYLCASSLGGLDTEAFFGQGTRLTVV.

This clonotype was found many times. The V gene is TRBV3-1, the J gene TRBJ1-1; D possibly corresponds to TRBD1 (5 bases). The CDR3 length is 16 residues. Trimming pared 3 bases from V and 1 base from J, leaving 15 bases between. CDR1 is LGHDT and CDR2 is YNNKEL in the germline V gene (reference sequence). CDR3 protein: CASSHPRQGQNTEAFF. CDR3 bases: TGTGCCAGCAGCCACCCACGTCAGGGTCAGAACACTGAAGCTTTCTTT.

This clonotype was recorded at least ten times. The chain uses TRBV2 and TRBJ1-4; TRBD1 agrees at 7 bases. Germline V gene data show CDR1 as SNHLY and CDR2 as FYNNEI. Unmatched junction bases numbered 3, after V lost 6 bases and J lost 8 bases. The CDR3 has 12 amino acids. The CDR3 bases are TGTGCCAGCAGCGCAGGGGGGGAAAAACTGTTTTTT. Protein: CASSAGGEKLFF.

This chain connects TRBV20-1 to TRBJ1-2; D gene unclear. Trimming removed 3 bases at V and 3 bases at J, with 8 bases between. CDR1 DFQATT and CDR2 SNEGSKA come from the germline V gene (reference sequence). The CDR3 extends over 12 amino acids. CDR3 protein: CSAREGDYGYTF. CDR3 nucleotides: TGCAGTGCTAGGGAGGGAGACTATGGCTACACCTTC.

This clonotype was counted between two and nine times. This may arise from a read error, as a much more abundant clone is one base away. This chain uses TRBV24-1 with TRBJ2-1, with TRBD2 as a possible D gene (6 bases). The CDR3 covers 18 residues. V shed 5 bases and J shed 0 bases, with 19 bases lying between them. Germline V gene data show CDR1 as KGHDR and CDR2 as SFDVKD. DNA for the CDR3: TGTGCCACCAGTGTCGTTAAACCGGCGGGGAGCTCCTACAATGAGCAGTTCTTC. It codes for CATSVVKPAGSSYNEQFF.

This clonotype was seen many times. The chain is built from TRBV18 and TRBJ2-3; 7 bases are shared with TRBD2. V shed 3 bases, J shed 4 bases, and the junction held 7 bases outside the gene matches. Germline assignment: CDR1 KGHSH and CDR2 LQKENI. The CDR3 spans 15 residues. The CDR3: CASSPERGGADTQYF. The CDR3 region has the DNA TGTGCCAGCTCACCCGAGCGGGGAGGAGCAGATACGCAGTATTTT.